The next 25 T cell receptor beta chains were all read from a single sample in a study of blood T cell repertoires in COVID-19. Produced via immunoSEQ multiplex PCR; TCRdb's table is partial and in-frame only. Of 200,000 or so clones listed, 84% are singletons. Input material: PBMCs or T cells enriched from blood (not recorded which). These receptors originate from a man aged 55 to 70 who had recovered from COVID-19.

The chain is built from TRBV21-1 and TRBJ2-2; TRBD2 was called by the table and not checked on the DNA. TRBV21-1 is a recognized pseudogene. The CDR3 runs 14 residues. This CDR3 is CASSKWGGSGELFF. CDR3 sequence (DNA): TGTGCCAGCAGCAAATGGGGGGGCTCCGGGGAGCTGTTTTTT.

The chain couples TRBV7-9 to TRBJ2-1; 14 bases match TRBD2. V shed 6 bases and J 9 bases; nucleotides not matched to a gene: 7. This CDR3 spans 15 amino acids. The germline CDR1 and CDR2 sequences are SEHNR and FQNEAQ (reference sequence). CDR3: CASRPRTSGGSEQFF. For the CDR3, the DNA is TGTGCCAGCAGACCTCGGACTAGCGGGGGGAGTGAGCAGTTCTTC.

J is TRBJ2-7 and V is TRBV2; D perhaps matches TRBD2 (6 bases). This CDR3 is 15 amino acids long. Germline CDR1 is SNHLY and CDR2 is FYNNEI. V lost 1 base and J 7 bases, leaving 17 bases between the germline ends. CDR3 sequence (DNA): TGTGCCAGCAGTGAAGAAGGGAGCTTGGGGGGAGAGCAGTACTTC. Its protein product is CASSEEGSLGGEQYF. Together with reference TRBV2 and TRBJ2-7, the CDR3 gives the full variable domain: EPEVTQTPSHQVTQMGQEVILRCVPISNHLYFYWYRQILGQKVEFLVSFYNNEISEKSEIFDDQFSVERPDGSNFTLKIRSTKLEDSAMYFCASSEEGSLGGEQYFGPGTRLTVT.

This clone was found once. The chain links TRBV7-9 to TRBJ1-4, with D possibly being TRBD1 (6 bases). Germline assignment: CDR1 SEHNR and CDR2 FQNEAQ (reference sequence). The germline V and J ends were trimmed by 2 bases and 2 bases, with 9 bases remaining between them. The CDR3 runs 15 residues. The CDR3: CASSLSGQTNEKLFF. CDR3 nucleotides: TGTGCCAGCAGCTTATCAGGACAGACTAATGAAAAACTGTTTTTT. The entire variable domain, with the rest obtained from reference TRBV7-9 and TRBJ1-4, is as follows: DTGVSQNPRHKITKRGQNVTFRCDPISEHNRLYWYRQTLGQGPEFLTYFQNEAQLEKSRLLSDRFSAERPKGSFSTLEIQRTEQGDSAMYLCASSLSGQTNEKLFFGSGTQLSVL.

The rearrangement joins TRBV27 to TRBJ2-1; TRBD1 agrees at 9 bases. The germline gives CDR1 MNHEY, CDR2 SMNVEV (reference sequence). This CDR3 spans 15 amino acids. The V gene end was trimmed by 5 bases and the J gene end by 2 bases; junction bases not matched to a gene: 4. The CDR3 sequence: CASSPRTGAYNEQFF. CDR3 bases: TGTGCCAGCAGTCCGCGGACAGGGGCCTACAATGAGCAGTTCTTC.

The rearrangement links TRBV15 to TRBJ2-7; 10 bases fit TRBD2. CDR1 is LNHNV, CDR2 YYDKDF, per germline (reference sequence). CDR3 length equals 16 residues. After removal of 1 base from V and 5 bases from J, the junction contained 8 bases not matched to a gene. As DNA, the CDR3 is TGTGCCACCAGCAGAGGGGCTAGCGGGGGTAGCAACGAGCAGTACTTC. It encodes CATSRGASGGSNEQYF. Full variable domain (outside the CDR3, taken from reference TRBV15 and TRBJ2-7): DAMVIQNPRYQVTQFGKPVTLSCSQTLNHNVMYWYQQKSSQAPKLLFHYYDKDFNNEADTPDNFQSRRPNTSFCFLDIRSPGLGDTAMYLCATSRGASGGSNEQYFGPGTRLTVT.

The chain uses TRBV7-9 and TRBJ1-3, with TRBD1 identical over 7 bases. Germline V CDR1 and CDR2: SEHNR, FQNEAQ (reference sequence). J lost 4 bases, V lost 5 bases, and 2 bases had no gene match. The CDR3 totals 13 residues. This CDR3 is CASSPGQGNTIYF. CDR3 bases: TGTGCCAGCAGCCCGGGACAGGGAAACACCATATATTTT.

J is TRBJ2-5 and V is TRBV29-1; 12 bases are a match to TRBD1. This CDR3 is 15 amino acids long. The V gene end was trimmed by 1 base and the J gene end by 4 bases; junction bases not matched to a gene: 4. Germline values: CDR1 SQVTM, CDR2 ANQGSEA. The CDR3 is CSVEGGQGAGETQYF. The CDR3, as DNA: TGCAGCGTTGAAGGGGGACAGGGGGCCGGAGAGACCCAGTACTTC.

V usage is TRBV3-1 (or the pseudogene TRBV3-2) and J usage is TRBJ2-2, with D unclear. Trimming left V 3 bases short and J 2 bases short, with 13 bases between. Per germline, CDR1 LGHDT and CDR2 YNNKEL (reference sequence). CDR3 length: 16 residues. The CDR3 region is CASSHLLASNTGELFF. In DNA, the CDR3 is TGTGCCAGCAGCCACCTCTTGGCAAGTAACACCGGGGAGCTGTTTTTT.

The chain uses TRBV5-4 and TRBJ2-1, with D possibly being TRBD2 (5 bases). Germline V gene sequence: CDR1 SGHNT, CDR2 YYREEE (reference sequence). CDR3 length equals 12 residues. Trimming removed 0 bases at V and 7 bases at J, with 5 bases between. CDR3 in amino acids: CASSLGENEQFF. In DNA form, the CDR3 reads TGTGCCAGCAGCTTGGGGGAGAATGAGCAGTTCTTC.

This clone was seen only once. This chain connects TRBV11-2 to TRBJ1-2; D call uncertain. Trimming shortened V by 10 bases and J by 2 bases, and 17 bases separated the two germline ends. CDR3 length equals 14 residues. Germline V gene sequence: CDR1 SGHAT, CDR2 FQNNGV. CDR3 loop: CATKPTITNYGYTF. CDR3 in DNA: TGTGCCACCAAACCCACTATAACAAACTATGGCTACACCTTC.

Here the CDR3 DNA reads TGTGCCAGCAGTCTACAGGTAGGGGCCTACGAGCAGTACTTC. It specifies CASSLQVGAYEQYF. The chain carries TRBV6-5 and TRBJ2-7; tentatively, D is TRBD1 (5 bases). The germline V and J ends were trimmed by 5 bases and 2 bases, with 13 bases remaining between them. The germline V gene has CDR1 MNHEY and CDR2 SVGAGI. The CDR3 contains 14 residues.

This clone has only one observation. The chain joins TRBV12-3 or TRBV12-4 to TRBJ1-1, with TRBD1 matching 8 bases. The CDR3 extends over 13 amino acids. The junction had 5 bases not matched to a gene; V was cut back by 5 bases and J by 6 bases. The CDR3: CASSPRTGPEAFF. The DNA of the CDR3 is TGTGCCAGCAGTCCTCGGACAGGGCCTGAAGCTTTCTTT.

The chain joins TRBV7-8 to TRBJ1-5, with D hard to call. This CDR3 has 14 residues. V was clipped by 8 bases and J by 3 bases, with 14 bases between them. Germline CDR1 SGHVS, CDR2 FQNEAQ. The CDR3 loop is CASSSKRSNQPQHF. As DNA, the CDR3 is TGTGCCAGCTCTTCGAAGAGGTCCAATCAGCCCCAGCATTTT.

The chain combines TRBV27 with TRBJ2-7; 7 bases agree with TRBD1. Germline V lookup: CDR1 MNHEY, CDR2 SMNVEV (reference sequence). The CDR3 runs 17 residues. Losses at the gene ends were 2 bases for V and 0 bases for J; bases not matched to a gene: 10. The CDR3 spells CASSLTPSTGSSYEQYF. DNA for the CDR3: TGTGCCAGCAGTTTAACCCCCTCGACAGGGAGCTCCTACGAGCAGTACTTC.

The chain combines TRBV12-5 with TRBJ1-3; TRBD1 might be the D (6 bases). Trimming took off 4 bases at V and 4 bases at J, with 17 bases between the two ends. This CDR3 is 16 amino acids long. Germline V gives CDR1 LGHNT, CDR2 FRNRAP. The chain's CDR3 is CASGWATQGVGNTIYF. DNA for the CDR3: TGTGCTAGTGGTTGGGCAACACAGGGAGTCGGAAACACCATATATTTT.

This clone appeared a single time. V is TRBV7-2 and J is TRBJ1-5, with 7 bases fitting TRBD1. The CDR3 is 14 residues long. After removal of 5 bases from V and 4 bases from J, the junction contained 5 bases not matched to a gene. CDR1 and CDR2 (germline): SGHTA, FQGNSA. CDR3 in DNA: TGTGCCAGCAGCGCCCGACAGGGAAATCAGCCCCAGCATTTT. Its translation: CASSARQGNQPQHF.

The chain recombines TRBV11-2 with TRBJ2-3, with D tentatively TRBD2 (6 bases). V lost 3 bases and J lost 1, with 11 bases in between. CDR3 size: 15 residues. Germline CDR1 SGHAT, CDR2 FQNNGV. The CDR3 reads CASSFRRGGTDTQYF. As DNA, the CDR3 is TGTGCCAGCAGCTTTAGGAGGGGCGGCACAGATACGCAGTATTTT.

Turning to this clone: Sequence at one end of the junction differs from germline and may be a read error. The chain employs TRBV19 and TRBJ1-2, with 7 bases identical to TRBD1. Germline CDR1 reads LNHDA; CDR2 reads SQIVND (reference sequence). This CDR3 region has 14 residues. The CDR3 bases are TGTGCCAGTAGTGTAGACAGGGCTTCCGGCGGCTACACCTTC. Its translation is CASSVDRASGGYTF. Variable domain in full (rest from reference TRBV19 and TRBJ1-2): DGGITQSPKYLFRKEGQNVTLSCEQNLNHDAMYWYRQDPGQGLRLIYYSQIVNDFQKGDIAEGYSVSREKKESFPLTVTSAQKNPTAFYLCASSVDRASGGYTFGSGTRLTVV.

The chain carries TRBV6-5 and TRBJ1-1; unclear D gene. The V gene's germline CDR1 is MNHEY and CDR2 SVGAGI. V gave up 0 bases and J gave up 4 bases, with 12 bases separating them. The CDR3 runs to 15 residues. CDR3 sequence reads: CASSYSGEGGTEAFF. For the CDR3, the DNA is TGTGCCAGCAGTTACTCGGGCGAGGGTGGCACTGAAGCTTTCTTT.

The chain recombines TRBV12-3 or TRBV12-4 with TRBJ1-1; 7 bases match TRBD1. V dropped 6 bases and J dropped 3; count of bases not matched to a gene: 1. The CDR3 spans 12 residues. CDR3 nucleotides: TGTGCCAGCAGGACAGGGCACACTGAAGCTTTCTTT. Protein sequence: CASRTGHTEAFF.

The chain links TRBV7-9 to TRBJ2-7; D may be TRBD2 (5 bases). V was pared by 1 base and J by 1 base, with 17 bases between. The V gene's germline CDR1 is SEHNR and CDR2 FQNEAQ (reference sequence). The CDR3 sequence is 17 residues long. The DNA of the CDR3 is TGTGCCAGCAGCTTAGGCGCCGGGTTGTCGGGATCCTACGAGCAGTACTTC. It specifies CASSLGAGLSGSYEQYF.

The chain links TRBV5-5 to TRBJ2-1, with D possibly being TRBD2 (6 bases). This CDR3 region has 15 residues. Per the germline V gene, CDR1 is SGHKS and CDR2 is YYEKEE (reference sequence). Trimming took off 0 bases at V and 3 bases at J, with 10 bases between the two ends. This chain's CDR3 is CASSLEAGNYNEQFF. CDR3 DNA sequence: TGTGCCAGCAGCTTGGAGGCGGGAAACTACAATGAGCAGTTCTTC. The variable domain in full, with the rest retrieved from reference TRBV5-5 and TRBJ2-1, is DAGVTQSPTHLIKTRGQQVTLRCSPISGHKSVSWYQQVLGQGPQFIFQYYEKEERGRGNFPDRFSARQFPNYSSELNVNALLLGDSALYLCASSLEAGNYNEQFFGPGTRLTVL.

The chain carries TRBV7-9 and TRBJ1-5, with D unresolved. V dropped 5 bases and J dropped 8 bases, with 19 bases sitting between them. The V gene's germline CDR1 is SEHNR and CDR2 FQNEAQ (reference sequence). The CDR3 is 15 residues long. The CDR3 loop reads CASSPRCRVEKPQHF. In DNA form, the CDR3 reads TGTGCCAGCAGCCCTCGATGCCGGGTTGAGAAGCCCCAGCATTTT.

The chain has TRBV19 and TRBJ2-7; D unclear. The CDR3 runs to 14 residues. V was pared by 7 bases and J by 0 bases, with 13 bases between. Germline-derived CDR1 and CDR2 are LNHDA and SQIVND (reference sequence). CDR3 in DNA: TGTGCCAGTAAGGCACAGAGAAGCTCCTACGAGCAGTACTTC. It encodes CASKAQRSSYEQYF.